A single sample gave rise to the 21 T cell receptor beta chains below, sequenced in a study of blood T cell repertoires in COVID-19. Profiled with immunoSEQ multiplex PCR; TCRdb holds only in-frame clones, not every one. The table includes 310,000 or so clones, 86% detected once. Sequencing was done on a sample of peripheral blood. The receptor source for this set is a woman in her forties or fifties with acute or convalescent COVID-19.

V usage is TRBV7-3 and J usage is TRBJ1-5; D may be TRBD1 (5 bases). The CDR3 runs 15 residues. Germline CDR1 reads SGHTA; CDR2 reads FQGTGA. V was trimmed by 5 bases and J by 2 bases, leaving 13 bases between them. DNA for the CDR3: TGTGCCAGCAGCGAACAGGCGGGGGGCAATCAGCCCCAGCATTTT. This codes for CASSEQAGGNQPQHF. The full variable domain, in which reference TRBV7-3 and TRBJ1-5 provide the parts outside the CDR3, is GAGVSQTPSNKVTEKGKYVELRCDPISGHTALYWYRQSLGQGPEFLIYFQGTGAADDSGLPNDRFFAVRPEGSVSTLKIQRTERGDSAVYLCASSEQAGGNQPQHFGDGTRLSIL.

V usage is TRBV12-3 or TRBV12-4 and J usage is TRBJ2-2; D is perhaps TRBD1 (6 bases). There are 12 residues in the CDR3. V was shortened by 6 bases and J by 8 bases, with 10 bases between the two germline ends. This chain's CDR3 is CASRAGTGELFF. The DNA of the CDR3 is TGTGCCAGCAGGGCCGGGACAGGGGAGCTGTTTTTT.

V usage is TRBV7-2 and J usage is TRBJ1-5, with 9 bases fitting TRBD1. The CDR3 consists of 16 residues. V lost 2 bases, J lost 6 bases, and 8 bases stayed unmatched. Per the germline V gene, CDR1 is SGHTA and CDR2 is FQGNSA. The CDR3 region is CASSLNPTQGAQPQHF. The CDR3 region has the DNA TGTGCCAGCAGCTTAAATCCCACACAGGGGGCTCAGCCCCAGCATTTT.

This chain joins TRBV29-1 and TRBJ2-1, with 7 bases fitting TRBD2. The V and J ends lost 0 bases and 3 bases, in that order; junction bases with no gene match: 8. Per the germline V gene, CDR1 is SQVTM and CDR2 is ANQGSEA. This CDR3 contains 16 residues. The CDR3 DNA follows: TGCAGCGTTGAAGATGGGACGGGAGGTATCTACAATGAGCAGTTCTTC. Translation: CSVEDGTGGIYNEQFF.

The gene calls are TRBV5-5 and TRBJ1-2; the match to TRBD1 covers 8 bases. V was clipped by 1 base and J by 7 bases; unmatched bases: 3. Germline V CDR1 and CDR2: SGHKS, YYEKEE (reference sequence). CDR3 size: 13 residues. Here the CDR3 reads CASSLSGGAGYTF. CDR3 nucleotides: TGTGCCAGCAGCTTGTCAGGGGGCGCTGGCTACACCTTC.

The chain links TRBV25-1 to TRBJ2-5, with D possibly matching TRBD2 (6 bases). The V gene lost 3 bases and the J gene lost 2 bases, with 16 bases spanning the gap. Germline V CDR1 and CDR2: MGHDK, SYGVNS. The CDR3 covers 16 residues. In DNA form, the CDR3 reads TGTGCCAGCAGTGACTCCCGTATAGGAGGGCAAGAGACCCAGTACTTC. Translation: CASSDSRIGGQETQYF.

The rearrangement links TRBV28 to TRBJ2-5, with 12 bases lining up with TRBD1. V gave up 10 bases and J gave up 5 bases; unmatched junction bases: 5. Germline values: CDR1 MDHEN, CDR2 SYDVKM. The CDR3 has 13 residues. In nucleotides, the CDR3 is TGTGCCACCGGGACAGGGGGCATCGAGACCCAGTACTTC. The encoded protein is CATGTGGIETQYF.

This chain uses TRBV12-3 or TRBV12-4 with TRBJ1-2; 8 positions match TRBD1. The CDR3 sequence is 12 residues long. Trimming cost V 5 bases and J 8 bases; bases outside gene matches: 4. The CDR3 region is CASSTGGAGYTF. The CDR3 nucleotides are TGTGCCAGCAGTACAGGGGGGGCGGGCTACACCTTC.

V usage is TRBV28 and J usage is TRBJ1-5; no clear D gene. CDR1 is MDHEN and CDR2 is SYDVKM in the germline V gene. The length of the CDR3 is 12 residues. Between the trimmed V and J ends, which lost 8 bases and 3 bases, there was a span of 8 bases. The CDR3 loop is CASRSINQPQHF. CDR3 nucleotides: TGTGCCAGCCGTTCTATCAATCAGCCCCAGCATTTT.

V and J are TRBV27 and TRBJ2-2; D is possibly TRBD2 (6 bases). The CDR3 has 14 residues. CDR1 is MNHEY, CDR2 SMNVEV, per germline (reference sequence). Trimming pared 7 bases from V and 2 bases from J, leaving 11 bases between. The CDR3 spells CASKWDSNTGELFF. CDR3 nucleotide sequence: TGTGCCAGCAAGTGGGACTCTAACACCGGGGAGCTGTTTTTT.

This clone showed up just once. V and J are TRBV7-2 and TRBJ1-1; D is undetermined. Germline V CDR1 and CDR2: SGHTA, FQGNSA. This CDR3 is 15 amino acids long. Trimming took 3 bases from V and 5 from J, leaving 16 bases between them. CDR3 sequence: CASSFWFEVETEAFF. The DNA for the CDR3 is TGTGCCAGCAGCTTTTGGTTTGAGGTTGAGACTGAAGCTTTCTTT.

The chain couples TRBV28 to TRBJ2-7; 9 positions match TRBD1. CDR1 is MDHEN, CDR2 SYDVKM, per germline. V lost 6 bases to trimming and J lost 0 bases; unmatched junction nucleotides: 9. CDR3 length equals 16 residues. The CDR3 reads CASSSPGTGISYEQYF. The CDR3 DNA reads TGTGCCAGCAGCTCCCCAGGGACAGGGATCTCCTACGAGCAGTACTTC.

The chain's CDR3 is CASSQDSGGETQYF. The CDR3 nucleotides read TGTGCCAGCAGCCAAGATTCGGGAGGGGAGACCCAGTACTTC. The chain links TRBV3-1 (or the pseudogene TRBV3-2) to TRBJ2-5, with 8 bases lining up with TRBD2. With V trimmed by 0 bases and J by 5 bases, 2 bases remained unmatched. This CDR3 comprises 14 residues. Germline-derived CDR1 and CDR2 are LGHDT and YNNKEL (reference sequence).

The J gene is TRBJ2-7, the V gene TRBV3-1 (or the pseudogene TRBV3-2); a weak D match, TRBD1 (5 bases). The CDR3 sequence is 13 residues long. Trimming shortened V by 0 bases and J by 4 bases, and 7 bases separated the two germline ends. Germline V CDR1 and CDR2: LGHDT, YNNKEL (reference sequence). The DNA of the CDR3 is TGTGCCAGCAGCCAAGATCCAGGGTACGAGCAGTACTTC. Encoded protein: CASSQDPGYEQYF.

On this clone itself: Relative to the germline gene, one junction end is altered; a read error may explain this. The chain is built from TRBV2 and TRBJ1-1, with TRBD1 as a possible D gene (5 bases). The CDR3 runs to 16 residues. Germline-derived CDR1 and CDR2 are SNHLY and FYNNEI. CDR3 residues: CASREGRGGMNTEAFF. In nucleotides, the CDR3 is TGTGCCAGCAGAGAAGGGAGGGGTGGGATGAACACTGAAGCTTTCTTT.

The chain employs TRBV7-2 and TRBJ1-2; perhaps TRBD1 as D (6 bases). Per the germline V gene, CDR1 is SGHTA and CDR2 is FQGNSA. V was shortened by 3 bases and J by 2 bases, with 10 bases between the two germline ends. CDR3 length equals 14 residues. The CDR3: CASSFSRGNYGYTF. Here the CDR3 DNA reads TGTGCCAGCAGCTTTTCCAGGGGAAACTATGGCTACACCTTC.

The chain employs TRBV6-4 and TRBJ2-2, with D perhaps matching TRBD1 (6 bases). Per the germline V gene, CDR1 is MRHNA and CDR2 is SNTAGT. Trimming pared 6 bases from V and 5 bases from J, leaving 13 bases between. The CDR3 runs to 14 residues. The CDR3 region has the DNA TGTGCCAGCAGGGTACAGGGTGAAACCGGGGAGCTGTTTTTT. It is translated as CASRVQGETGELFF.

The gene calls are TRBV7-3 and TRBJ2-3; D is possibly TRBD2 (5 bases). CDR1 and CDR2 from the germline V gene are SGHTA and FQGTGA. The germline V and J ends were trimmed by 4 bases and 0 bases, with 8 bases remaining between them. This CDR3 is 14 amino acids long. Written as DNA, the CDR3 is TGTGCCAGCAGCTCAACTAGTAGCACAGATACGCAGTATTTT. Encoded protein: CASSSTSSTDTQYF.

The V call is TRBV7-2, the J call TRBJ1-1; the D gene is possibly TRBD1 (6 bases). CDR3 length: 15 amino acids. The V and J ends lost 4 bases and 6 bases respectively, with 18 bases between them. Germline assignment: CDR1 SGHTA and CDR2 FQGNSA. The CDR3: CASSSTYREGAEAFF. As DNA, the CDR3 is TGTGCCAGCAGCTCCACCTACAGGGAGGGCGCTGAAGCTTTCTTT. The full variable domain, in which reference TRBV7-2 and TRBJ1-1 provide the parts outside the CDR3, is GAGVSQSPSNKVTEKGKDVELRCDPISGHTALYWYRQSLGQGLEFLIYFQGNSAPDKSGLPSDRFSAERTGGSVSTLTIQRTQQEDSAVYLCASSSTYREGAEAFFGQGTRLTVV.

The V call is TRBV19, the J call TRBJ1-1; no reliable D call. This CDR3 is built from 11 residues. Per the germline V gene, CDR1 is LNHDA and CDR2 is SQIVND (reference sequence). V dropped 6 bases and J dropped 5 bases, with 7 bases sitting between them. CDR3 loop: CASRTGTEAFF. Written as DNA, the CDR3 is TGTGCCAGTAGGACTGGGACTGAAGCTTTCTTT.

This chain connects TRBV19 to TRBJ2-7; 11 bases map to TRBD2. V lost 6 bases to trimming and J lost 3 bases; unmatched junction nucleotides: 7. CDR3 length: 15 amino acids. CDR1 LNHDA and CDR2 SQIVND come from the germline V gene (reference sequence). The CDR3 DNA reads TGTGCCAGTAGGGGACTAGCGGACGTGAACTACGAGCAGTACTTC. Protein sequence: CASRGLADVNYEQYF.